The clone carrying this TCR beta chain was seen at least ten times. What it binds is unknown. All patients reached thyroid surgery having received no treatment beforehand. Original processing notes: CDR3 differences across clinicopathological groups were used to build a distant-metastasis classifier for papillary thyroid cancer. TCRdb ran MiXCR on the PCR reads. TCRdb's processing, not the study's, gives the V and J calls here. Here the sample spans about 27,000 clones, about 15% being singletons. The CDR3 is 16 residues long. The V and J ends lost 4 bases and 7 bases respectively, with 24 bases between them. In germline, CDR1 is SGHRS, CDR2 YFSETQ. This sample is part of a study of metastatic and nonmetastatic thyroid tumors. For the study at large: Repertoire comparison spanned blood and tumor or nodule tissue of malignant and benign thyroid patients.

Study results and limitations: Significantly higher TCR beta diversity was reportedly seen in malignant thyroid tumors than benign nodules, in blood and tumor.

The chain is built from TRBV5-1 and TRBJ2-7, with D possibly being TRBD1 (7 bases). The sequencing input was blood. The receptor was derived from a male donor with papillary thyroid cancer or a benign thyroid nodule (not recorded which). Some clones in this sample may be carry-over from other donors' samples. Written as DNA, the CDR3 is TGCGCCAGCAGCGAAGGAGGGGGCGCGTTATATGGGGAGCAGTACTTC. This codes for CASSEGGGALYGEQYF.